This T cell receptor beta chain was documented in a study of T-cell reconstitution after alpha-beta-depleted transplantation in children (dated by TCRdb to the mid-2010s). About the investigation overall: Using TCR repertoire profiling, the study followed T-cell immune reconstitution in a quantitative way in children after TCRalphabeta/CD19-depleted allogeneic hematopoietic cell transplantation.

According to the study, the label for this sample's treatment or condition signals: allogeneic hematopoietic cell transplantation with graft depleted of TCRalphabeta T cells and CD19 B cells. The transplant recipients were children given TCRalphabeta/CD19-depleted allogeneic hematopoietic cell grafts. General conclusions and limits of the study: In some patients, the high TCRbeta diversity seen at day 60 was put down to recipient T cells and intrathymic progenitors that had survived conditioning. About two months after transplant, the apparently early recovery of alphabetaT-cell counts reportedly depended on just several hundred clones that had expanded rapidly and came from non-depleted graft cells. The frequencies of hyperexpanded clones fell over the following months, and after one year, T-cell counts and TCRbeta diversity were mostly attributed to newly produced T cells.

This clonotype was detected many times. Its target antigen remains unknown. No base quality values were provided; no much bigger clone lies one nucleotide off. Library method: PCR. The data were produced on an Illumina HiSeq 2500. To normalize quantification of the TCRbeta repertoire, the TCR libraries were built with molecular barcoding that relied on unique molecular identifiers. In-frame beta chains were kept once TCRdb had trimmed the public reads at Q25 with fastp and called clones with MiXCR. Every distinct CDR3 protein forms one entry, paired with its most common genes and DNA. In all, the sample holds some 220,000 distinct CDR3 sequences, and roughly 10% of those were seen once. The top ten hold roughly 27% of the sample. The sample in question was PBMCs, obtained before TCRalphabeta/CD19-depleted stem cell transplant. This receptor was obtained from a child less than two years old with acute myeloid leukemia, due to receive a stem cell transplant.

Here is the DNA: TGTGCCAGCAGCCAAGGACTAGCGGGACACAATGAGCAGTTCTTC. This sequence encodes CASSQGLAGHNEQFF. The chain uses TRBV4-2 and TRBJ2-1; TRBD2 lines up with 11 middle nucleotides. The CDR3 spans 15 residues, from the cysteine through the phenylalanine. The CDR3 DNA has 45 bases and is translated from base 1. Via the germline V gene, CDR1 is LGHNA and CDR2 YNFKEQ. V lost 1 base and J lost 5 bases, and the count of bases not matched to a germline gene is 1.